This TCR beta chain emerged from a study of lung T cells in sarcoidosis with Löfgren's syndrome. Germline values: CDR1 MNHEY, CDR2 SVGAGI. V lost 8 bases to trimming and J lost 4 bases; unmatched junction nucleotides: 17. This CDR3 is built from 16 residues. Via MiXCR, TCRdb re-called the reads, giving one row per CDR3 protein. The sample shows approximately 20,000 distinct CDR3 sequences, about 21% of them seen only once. The sample taken for sequencing was CD4+ T cells from bronchoalveolar lavage. The TCR originated in a human donor with sarcoidosis (Löfgren's syndrome or another form), or a control subject (not recorded which). The V and J genes are TRBV6-5 and TRBJ2-7; 7 bases fit TRBD2. The CDR3 sequence: CASGAAGLAGEYEQYF. The CDR3 DNA is TGTGCCAGCGGTGCTGCCGGTTTAGCGGGTGAATACGAGCAGTACTTC.